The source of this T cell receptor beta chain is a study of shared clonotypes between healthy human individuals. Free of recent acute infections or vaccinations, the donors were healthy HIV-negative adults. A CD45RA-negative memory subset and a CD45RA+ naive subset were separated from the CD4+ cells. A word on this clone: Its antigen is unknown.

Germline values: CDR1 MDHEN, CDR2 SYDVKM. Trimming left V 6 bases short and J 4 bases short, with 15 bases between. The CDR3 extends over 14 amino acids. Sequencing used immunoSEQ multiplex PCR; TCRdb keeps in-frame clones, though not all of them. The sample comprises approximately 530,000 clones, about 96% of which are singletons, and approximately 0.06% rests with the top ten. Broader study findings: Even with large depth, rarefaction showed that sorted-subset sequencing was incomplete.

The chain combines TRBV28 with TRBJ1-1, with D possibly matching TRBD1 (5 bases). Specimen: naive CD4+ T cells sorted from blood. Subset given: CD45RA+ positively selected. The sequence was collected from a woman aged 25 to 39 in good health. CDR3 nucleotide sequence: TGTGCCAGCAGGGACAAACGGCATGGCACTGAAGCTTTCTTT. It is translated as CASRDKRHGTEAFF.